These T cell receptor beta chains were read from a single sample in a study of shared clonotypes between healthy human individuals. Sequencing was performed with immunoSEQ multiplex PCR; in TCRdb, only in-frame clones are kept and a portion is missing. The table shows around 2.1 million clones, with approximately 94% occurring only once. The sequencing input was naive CD8+ T cells from PBMCs. These receptors were collected from a man between 18 and 35 years old in good health. Some clones in this sample may be carry-over from other donors' samples. The CDR3 runs from the conserved cysteine through the conserved F or W. A D gene is named only where the DNA matches it firmly. The size field is filled for only some rows; it gives once, few, many or a size class.

>NA|TRBV18|TRBJ2-2|TRBD2
CASSPPRLAGTTGELFF
TGTGCCAGCTCACCACCCCGTCTAGCGGGAACCACCGGGGAGCTGTTTTTT
>NA|TRBV11-2|TRBJ1-2|NA
CASSLGPYSDGYTF
TGTGCCAGCAGCTTAGGGCCATATTCGGACGGCTACACCTTC
>NA|TRBV13|TRBJ2-4|NA
CASSLGRPNIQYF
TGTGCCAGCAGCTTGGGACGCCCAAACATTCAGTACTTC
>NA|TRBV7-8|TRBJ2-5|TRBD1
CASSSTSLNRGQETQYF
TGTGCCAGCAGCTCTACTTCACTCAACAGGGGACAAGAGACCCAGTACTTC
>NA|TRBV11-2|TRBJ1-1|NA
CASTLGTGHSTEAFF
TGTGCCAGCACCTTAGGTACAGGGCATTCCACTGAAGCTTTCTTT
>NA|TRBV11-3|TRBJ2-7|NA
CASSLAPGRTYEQYF
TGTGCCAGCAGCTTAGCCCCCGGTCGGACCTACGAGCAGTACTTC
>NA|TRBV7-2|TRBJ2-7|TRBD2
CASNLAGRAYEQYF
TGTGCCAGCAATTTAGCGGGTAGAGCCTACGAGCAGTACTTC
>NA|TRBV13|TRBJ1-5|NA
CASSLGGARGQPQHF
TGTGCCAGCAGCTTAGGAGGGGCGCGTGGTCAGCCCCAGCATTTT
>NA|TRBV7-2|TRBJ2-1|TRBD2
CASTIHFKLAGGPGDEQFF
TGTGCCAGCACCATACATTTCAAACTAGCGGGAGGGCCGGGCGATGAGCAGTTCTTC
>NA|TRBV5-6|TRBJ2-7|NA
CASSLGRSTYEQYF
TGTGCCAGCAGCTTGGGCAGGTCTACCTACGAGCAGTACTTC
>NA|TRBV13|TRBJ2-7|NA
CASSRPGGYEQYF
TGTGCCAGCAGCCGTCCCGGCGGCTACGAGCAGTACTTC
>NA|TRBV19|TRBJ2-7|NA
CASSIDLRHEQYF
TGTGCCAGTAGTATAGATCTCCGGCACGAGCAGTACTTC
>NA|TRBV19|TRBJ2-3|NA
CASSLLLPHDTQYF
TGTGCCAGTAGTCTTCTCCTACCACACGATACGCAGTATTTT
>NA|TRBV10-1|TRBJ2-5|NA
CASSEARAETQYF
TGCGCCAGCAGTGAAGCCCGGGCAGAGACCCAGTACTTC
>NA|TRBV7-6|TRBJ1-5|NA
CASSYRRDGEPQHF
TGTGCCAGCAGCTATAGGAGGGATGGGGAGCCCCAGCATTTT
>NA|TRBV27|TRBJ1-5|TRBD1
CASSLYGQGVLVQPQHF
TGTGCCAGCAGTTTATACGGACAGGGGGTTCTGGTTCAGCCCCAGCATTTT
>NA|TRBV2|TRBJ2-5|TRBD2
CASSYGEAGDPETQYF
TGTGCCAGCAGTTACGGGGAAGCGGGAGATCCGGAGACCCAGTACTTC
>NA|TRBV5-1|TRBJ2-7|NA
CASSQAGVTYEQYF
TGCGCCAGCAGCCAGGCAGGGGTAACCTACGAGCAGTACTTC
>NA|TRBV9|TRBJ2-3|NA
CASSDGPADTQYF
TGTGCCAGCAGCGACGGTCCCGCGGATACGCAGTATTTT
>NA|TRBV27|TRBJ2-7|NA
CASSFLGTAQYEQYF
TGTGCCAGCAGTTTTTTGGGAACAGCCCAATACGAGCAGTACTTC
>NA|TRBV7-2|TRBJ2-4|TRBD1
CASSPTRTGSAKNIQYF
TGTGCCAGCAGCCCGACCCGGACAGGGTCAGCCAAAAACATTCAGTACTTC
>NA|TRBV6-4|TRBJ2-5|TRBD2
CASSALAGAQETQYF
TGTGCCAGCAGTGCACTAGCGGGAGCACAAGAGACCCAGTACTTC
>NA|TRBV29-1|TRBJ2-1|TRBD1
CSVVWTGSTEQFF
TGCAGCGTTGTATGGACAGGGAGTACTGAGCAGTTCTTC
>NA|TRBV4-1|TRBJ2-3|TRBD2
CASSTVLADTDTQYF
TGCGCCAGCAGCACCGTACTAGCGGACACAGATACGCAGTATTTT
>NA|TRBV11-2|TRBJ2-5|NA
CASSLIRETQYF
TGTGCCAGCAGCTTGATAAGGGAGACCCAGTACTTC
>once|TRBV29-1|TRBJ1-3|NA
CSVISGNTIYF
TGCAGCGTTATCTCTGGAAACACCATATATTTT
>NA|TRBV4-1|TRBJ2-3|NA
CASSQVANRGPSTDTQYF
TGCGCCAGCAGCCAAGTGGCTAACCGCGGCCCGTCAACAGATACGCAGTATTTT
>NA|TRBV27|TRBJ2-3|TRBD2
CASSLWLAGAIDTQYF
TGTGCCAGCAGTTTATGGCTAGCGGGAGCAATAGATACGCAGTATTTT
>NA|TRBV2|TRBJ2-1|NA
CASSPRRTVGNEQFF
TGTGCCAGCAGTCCTAGGAGGACCGTGGGCAATGAGCAGTTCTTC
>NA|TRBV30|TRBJ2-3|NA
CAWSTPLDTQYF
TGTGCCTGGAGCACCCCATTAGATACGCAGTATTTT
>NA|TRBV4-2|TRBJ2-3|NA
CASSQGDETYTQYF
TGTGCCAGCAGCCAAGGGGATGAGACTTATACGCAGTATTTT
>NA|TRBV29-1|TRBJ2-2|NA
CSVEGLSNTGELFF
TGCAGCGTTGAGGGACTCTCGAACACCGGGGAGCTGTTTTTT
>NA|TRBV13|TRBJ2-6|NA
CASSSGNSGANVLTF
TGTGCCAGCAGCTCCGGAAACTCTGGGGCCAACGTCCTGACTTTC
>NA|TRBV27|TRBJ2-2|NA
CASKLGHTGELFF
TGTGCCAGCAAACTCGGGCACACCGGGGAGCTGTTTTTT
>NA|TRBV2|TRBJ2-2|TRBD2
CATPGLAGVGGELFF
TGTGCCACCCCGGGCCTAGCGGGAGTGGGCGGGGAGCTGTTTTTT
>NA|TRBV5-1|TRBJ1-1|NA
CASSLGTDTEAFF
TGCGCCAGCAGCCTGGGGACCGACACTGAAGCTTTCTTT
>NA|TRBV25-1|TRBJ2-1|NA
CASSRQDFNEQFF
TGTGCCAGCAGCCGACAGGATTTCAATGAGCAGTTCTTC
>NA|TRBV7-9|TRBJ2-1|TRBD1
CASSLDRGPYNEQFF
TGTGCCAGCAGCCTGGACAGGGGGCCCTACAATGAGCAGTTCTTC
>NA|TRBV4-1|TRBJ2-5|TRBD1
CASSLPPGQGEGTQYF
TGCGCCAGCAGCCTACCGCCGGGACAGGGGGAAGGGACCCAGTACTTC
>NA|TRBV5-4|TRBJ2-7|NA
CASSFDSSYEQYF
TGTGCCAGCAGCTTCGACAGCTCCTACGAGCAGTACTTC
>NA|TRBV4-3|TRBJ1-1|NA
CASCHGGGIGNTEAFF
TGCGCCAGCTGCCACGGGGGAGGGATTGGGAACACTGAAGCTTTCTTT
>NA|TRBV11-2|TRBJ2-2|NA
CASSLSRAAVTGELFF
TGTGCCAGCAGCTTATCACGGGCAGCCGTCACCGGGGAGCTGTTTTTT
>NA|TRBV9|TRBJ1-1|NA
CASSETGTSPEAFF
TGTGCCAGCAGCGAAACCGGGACAAGCCCTGAAGCTTTCTTT
>NA|TRBV7-9|TRBJ2-1|TRBD1
CASDSDTGGSDEQFF
TGTGCCAGCGACTCGGATACAGGGGGCTCGGATGAGCAGTTCTTC
>NA|TRBV4-1|TRBJ2-5|TRBD1
CASSQDPLWGTGYEETQYF
TGCGCCAGCAGCCAAGACCCCCTCTGGGGGACAGGGTATGAGGAGACCCAGTACTTC
>once|TRBV13|TRBJ2-7|NA
CASSHTGQHSYEQYF
TGTGCCAGCAGCCATACTGGACAGCACTCCTACGAGCAGTACTTC
>NA|TRBV6-6|TRBJ2-1|TRBD2
CASSYLAGENNEQFF
TGTGCCAGCAGTTACCTGGCGGGAGAGAACAATGAGCAGTTCTTC
>NA|TRBV27|TRBJ1-2|TRBD1
CASSTGVGGYTF
TGTGCCAGCTCAACAGGGGTCGGTGGCTACACCTTC
>once|TRBV9|TRBJ1-5|NA
CASSEGGFSNQPQHF
TGTGCCAGCAGCGAAGGGGGGTTTAGCAATCAGCCCCAGCATTTT
>NA|TRBV28|TRBJ2-2|TRBD2
CASSSQIRTSGRAGTGELFF
TGTGCCAGCAGTTCTCAAATCAGGACTAGCGGGAGGGCTGGGACCGGGGAGCTGTTTTTT
>NA|TRBV5-4|TRBJ2-2|NA
CASNQDRSGELFF
TGTGCCAGCAACCAGGATCGCTCCGGGGAGCTGTTTTTT
>NA|TRBV5-1|TRBJ2-2|TRBD2
CASSSPGLAGVFGGELFF
TGCGCCAGCAGCTCCCCCGGACTAGCGGGAGTATTTGGCGGGGAGCTGTTTTTT
>NA|TRBV27|TRBJ1-5|NA
CASSLGVSNQPQHF
TGTGCCAGCAGTTTGGGGGTCTCCAATCAGCCCCAGCATTTT
>NA|TRBV11-1|TRBJ2-7|NA
CASSLGLELNYEQYF
TGTGCCAGCAGCTTAGGTTTGGAGCTAAACTACGAGCAGTACTTC
>NA|TRBV15|TRBJ2-7|TRBD2
CATSSRGTSGRLDEQYF
TGTGCCACCAGCAGCCGGGGGACTAGCGGTCGCCTGGACGAGCAGTACTTC
>NA|TRBV13|TRBJ1-2|NA
CASSFWPAGNGYTF
TGTGCCAGCAGCTTCTGGCCAGCGGGCAATGGCTACACCTTC
>once|TRBV29-1|TRBJ1-2|NA
CSGTGNYGYTF
TGCAGCGGTACAGGGAACTATGGCTACACCTTC